This T cell receptor beta chain was identified in a study of T-cell reconstitution after alpha-beta-depleted transplantation in children. Unique molecular identifiers were incorporated during preparation of the TCRbeta library. TCRdb analysed the PCR reads with MiXCR anew, one entry per CDR3 protein. The sample consists of under 350,000 distinct CDR3 sequences, 9.9% of them appearing once. From germline, CDR1 is MNHNY and CDR2 SVGAGI (reference sequence). Deletions cut 5 bases from V and 5 bases from J, with 12 bases between. The CDR3 sequence is 13 residues long. This receptor was taken from a human donor who donated a stem cell graft to a child with SCID. The sequences come from PBMCs from the stem cell graft donor, collected from the stem cell graft. The rearrangement uses TRBV6-6 and TRBJ2-5, with D possibly being TRBD1 (6 bases). The CDR3 region has the DNA TGTGCCAGCAGTCAAAACAGGGCTGAGACCCAGTACTTC. It specifies CASSQNRAETQYF.